The next 27 T cell receptor beta chains were all read from a single sample in a study of beta chain features in type 1 diabetes. Every bit of the isolated RNA underwent reverse transcription, so sequencing read expressed TCRB transcripts. TCRdb keeps only in-frame clones here, not all; method: immunoSEQ multiplex PCR. The table shows under 200,000 clones, with about 9% occurring only once. Study-level points and caveats: Shortening of TCRB CDR3s, moderate but significant, appeared in all four CD4+ subsets of Type 1 diabetes patients.

For these TCRs, the target antigens are not known. The sequenced sample was central memory CD4+ T cells from blood. The receptors come from a woman between 18 and 30 years old with type 1 diabetes.

The table lists this clone with a few counts. This rearrangement joins TRBV14 to TRBJ1-3; D is uncertain. Per germline, CDR1 SGHDN and CDR2 FVKESK. Trimming pared 1 base from V and 1 base from J, leaving 5 bases between. The CDR3 contains 14 residues. CDR3 DNA: TGTGCCAGCAGCCAAGCTCTTTCTGGAAACACCATATATTTT. Translated: CASSQALSGNTIYF.

This chain uses TRBV7-2 with TRBJ2-1, with TRBD2 matching over 9 bases. Germline V CDR1 and CDR2: SGHTA, FQGNSA. This CDR3 spans 14 amino acids. Trimming took 5 bases from V and 8 from J; bases not matched to a gene: 7. The CDR3: CASSTGLATDEQFF. CDR3 sequence (DNA): TGTGCCAGCAGCACCGGACTAGCGACGGATGAGCAGTTCTTC.

The rearrangement joins TRBV11-2 to TRBJ2-1; 10 bases are a match to TRBD2. Germline CDR1 reads SGHAT; CDR2 reads FQNNGV. This CDR3 contains 13 residues. With 0 bases clipped from V and 15 bases from J, the junction kept 5 bases outside the gene matches. In DNA form, the CDR3 reads TGTGCCAGCAGCTTAGAACCTAGCGGGGGCGTGTTCTTC. Translating gives CASSLEPSGGVFF.

V usage is TRBV11-1 and J usage is TRBJ2-5, with unresolved D. The CDR3 covers 13 residues. Trimming removed 1 base from V and 1 base from J, with 4 bases in between. Germline lookup yields CDR1 SGHAT and CDR2 FQDESV (reference sequence). The CDR3 coding sequence is TGTGCCAGCAGCTTAGGTCTCCAAGAGACCCAGTACTTC. Protein product: CASSLGLQETQYF.

The CDR3 region is CASSTGYNEQFF. The CDR3, as DNA: TGTGCCAGCAGTACCGGGTACAATGAGCAGTTCTTC. The gene calls are TRBV7-6 and TRBJ2-1; D remains ambiguous. The CDR3 covers 12 residues. CDR1 is SGHVS and CDR2 is FNYEAQ in the germline V gene. The V and J ends lost 6 bases and 4 bases respectively, with 7 bases between them.

The chain links TRBV2 to TRBJ2-7, with 9 bases identical to TRBD1. V gave up 4 bases and J gave up 5 bases; unmatched junction bases: 6. The CDR3 totals 14 residues. In germline, CDR1 is SNHLY, CDR2 FYNNEI. CDR3: CASSVQGAQDEQYF. Here the CDR3 DNA reads TGTGCCAGCAGTGTACAGGGGGCGCAGGACGAGCAGTACTTC.

The chain joins TRBV30 to TRBJ2-7, with TRBD2 matching 12 bases. CDR3 length: 15 residues. Looked up from germline, CDR1 is GTSNPN and CDR2 is SVGIG (reference sequence). The V and J ends lost 1 base and 4 bases, in that order; junction bases with no gene match: 5. DNA for the CDR3: TGTGCCTGGAGTGCAGGACTAGCGGGACGGTACGAGCAGTACTTC. Protein product: CAWSAGLAGRYEQYF. The full variable domain, completed using reference TRBV30 and TRBJ2-7, is SQTIHQWPATLVQPVGSPLSLECTVEGTSNPNLYWYRQAAGRGLQLLFYSVGIGQISSEVPQNLSASRPQDRQFILSSKKLLLSDSGFYLCAWSAGLAGRYEQYFGPGTRLTVT.

This clone turned up a few times. J is TRBJ2-7 and V is TRBV13; TRBD2 agrees at 7 bases. The trim removed 3 bases at V and 0 bases at J, leaving 5 bases unmatched. The CDR3 covers 15 residues. In germline, CDR1 is PRHDT, CDR2 FYEKMQ (reference sequence). CDR3 coding DNA: TGTGCCAGCAGCTTGGGAGGCGGGAGCTCCTACGAGCAGTACTTC. This translates into CASSLGGGSSYEQYF.

This clone was found a few times. The CDR3: CASSLRTGAEQYF. The DNA for the CDR3 is TGTGCCAGCAGCTTGCGGACAGGGGCCGAGCAGTACTTC. The chain carries TRBV11-2 and TRBJ2-7; TRBD1 aligns across 9 bases. This CDR3 has 13 amino acids. Germline assignment: CDR1 SGHAT and CDR2 FQNNGV. The V segment lost 3 bases and the J segment 6 bases; nucleotides outside the gene matches: 3.

This clone appeared a few times. The rearrangement links TRBV6-1 to TRBJ2-1; TRBD2 aligns across 14 bases. V dropped 4 bases and J dropped 6; count of bases not matched to a gene: 8. CDR3 length: 17 amino acids. The germline V gene has CDR1 MNHNS and CDR2 SASEGT. In DNA form, the CDR3 reads TGTGCCAGCAGTGGACTGAGTGGGACTAGCGGGGGCAATGAGCAGTTCTTC. This gives the protein CASSGLSGTSGGNEQFF.

The CDR3 DNA reads as TGTGCCAGCAGCTTCGCCGTAGCGGCCAGCTACAATGAGCAGTTCTTC. Its protein product is CASSFAVAASYNEQFF. The genes are TRBV11-2 and TRBJ2-1, with D possibly matching TRBD2 (6 bases). The germline V gene encodes CDR1 SGHAT and CDR2 FQNNGV. The CDR3 has 16 amino acids. The germline V and J ends were trimmed by 3 bases and 3 bases, with 15 bases remaining between them.

This sequence joins TRBV5-1 and TRBJ2-6, with D tentatively TRBD1 (6 bases). The V end lost 0 bases, the J end lost 2 bases, and 6 bases lay between the germline ends. The length of the CDR3 is 15 residues. From germline, CDR1 is SGHRS and CDR2 YFSETQ. CDR3 in DNA: TGCGCCAGCAGCTTGGGACAGGCTGGGGCCAACGTCCTGACTTTC. The encoded protein is CASSLGQAGANVLTF. The full variable domain, completed using reference TRBV5-1 and TRBJ2-6, is KAGVTQTPRYLIKTRGQQVTLSCSPISGHRSVSWYQQTPGQGLQFLFEYFSETQRNKGNFPGRFSGRQFSNSRSEMNVSTLELGDSALYLCASSLGQAGANVLTFGAGSRLTVL.

This clone was counted a few times. The chain carries TRBV7-9 and TRBJ2-2; TRBD1 is a possible D gene (6 bases). CDR3 length: 15 residues. CDR1 and CDR2 (germline): SEHNR, FQNEAQ (reference sequence). V was shortened by 1 base and J by 2 bases, with 8 bases between the two germline ends. The CDR3 DNA reads TGTGCCAGCAGCTTAGGGGGACACAACACCGGGGAGCTGTTTTTT. Protein sequence: CASSLGGHNTGELFF.

This clone was seen more than once but under ten times. This chain joins TRBV4-3 and TRBJ2-4, with 10 bases that match TRBD1. V lost 0 bases and J lost 1; bases outside the gene matches: 12. This CDR3 contains 20 residues. Germline V gene data show CDR1 as LGHNA and CDR2 as YSLEER. CDR3 sequence: CASSQEGMGQGIGAKNIQYF. The CDR3 nucleotides read TGCGCCAGCAGCCAAGAAGGGATGGGACAGGGGATTGGGGCCAAAAACATTCAGTACTTC.

The chain carries TRBV5-1 and TRBJ2-7; no firm D call. This CDR3 has 14 residues. V was shortened by 0 bases and J by 4 bases, with 11 bases between the two germline ends. Looked up from germline, CDR1 is SGHRS and CDR2 is YFSETQ. CDR3 loop: CASSLAAGRYEQYF. CDR3 in DNA: TGCGCCAGCAGCTTGGCCGCAGGCCGATACGAGCAGTACTTC.

This clone was observed a handful of times. The chain carries TRBV18 and TRBJ1-5, with TRBD1 matching over 7 bases. CDR1 is KGHSH, CDR2 LQKENI, per germline. The CDR3 length is 15 residues. Unmatched junction bases numbered 4, after V lost 2 bases and J lost 3 bases. CDR3 DNA: TGTGCCAGCTCACCAAAGGGGACAGTCAATCAGCCCCAGCATTTT. Translating it yields CASSPKGTVNQPQHF.

V is TRBV4-2 and J is TRBJ2-1; TRBD2 matches at 13 bases. This CDR3 contains 16 residues. The junction had 3 bases not matched to a gene; V was cut back by 0 bases and J by 7 bases. Germline V gene data show CDR1 as LGHNA and CDR2 as YNFKEQ. CDR3 in DNA: TGTGCCAGCAGCCAAGAACTAGCGGGAGGGCTAAATGAGCAGTTCTTC. Its translation: CASSQELAGGLNEQFF.

The chain joins TRBV18 to TRBJ2-3, with D unclear. V lost 4 bases and J lost 0, with 8 bases in between. Germline V gene lookup returns CDR1 KGHSH and CDR2 LQKENI. This CDR3 contains 14 residues. The CDR3 protein is CASSQGVSTDTQYF. DNA for the CDR3: TGTGCCAGCTCACAAGGAGTCAGCACAGATACGCAGTATTTT.

This chain uses TRBV11-1 with TRBJ1-1; the D gene is possibly TRBD1 (6 bases). The CDR3 loop spans 15 amino acids. Trimming cost V 5 bases and J 5 bases, with 18 bases left between them. Germline lookup yields CDR1 SGHAT and CDR2 FQDESV (reference sequence). CDR3 in amino acids: CASSLQQGSPTEAFF. CDR3 bases: TGTGCCAGCAGCCTACAACAGGGATCCCCGACTGAAGCTTTCTTT.

This clone has just a few counts. The chain couples TRBV14 to TRBJ2-5; 9 nucleotides agree with TRBD1. V lost 4 bases to trimming and J lost 5 bases; unmatched junction nucleotides: 8. This CDR3 region has 15 residues. Looked up from germline, CDR1 is SGHDN and CDR2 is FVKESK. This chain's CDR3 is CASSPLGQGEETQYF. The CDR3 region has the DNA TGTGCCAGCAGCCCCTTGGGACAGGGAGAGGAGACCCAGTACTTC.

This clone was picked up a small number of times. This chain links TRBV18 with TRBJ2-7, with TRBD1 matching 8 bases. Germline V gene data show CDR1 as KGHSH and CDR2 as LQKENI. The CDR3 runs to 14 residues. V lost 3 bases, J lost 4 bases, and 5 bases stayed unmatched. The CDR3 DNA reads TGTGCCAGCTCACCCGGACAGGGAAAGTACGAGCAGTACTTC. It is translated as CASSPGQGKYEQYF.

This clone appeared a few times. The CDR3 loop is CAWSGLTATEAFF. The CDR3 bases are TGTGCCTGGAGTGGTCTCACAGCCACTGAAGCTTTCTTT. The chain carries TRBV30 and TRBJ1-1; D not resolved. The CDR3 has 13 residues. The V gene's germline CDR1 is GTSNPN and CDR2 SVGIG (reference sequence). Trimming shortened V by 1 base and J by 4 bases, and 10 bases separated the two germline ends.

J is TRBJ2-3 and V is TRBV5-4; D is perhaps TRBD2 (6 bases). The V and J ends lost 2 bases and 1 base respectively, with 14 bases between them. The CDR3 runs 16 residues. Germline loops: CDR1 SGHNT, CDR2 YYREEE (reference sequence). The CDR3 here is CASSFDGGAGTDTQYF. In nucleotides, the CDR3 is TGTGCCAGCAGCTTCGACGGAGGGGCGGGCACAGATACGCAGTATTTT.

The chain recombines TRBV6-5 with TRBJ1-4; 7 positions match TRBD1. The CDR3 spans 15 residues. Losses at the gene ends were 6 bases for V and 7 bases for J; bases not matched to a gene: 11. From germline, CDR1 is MNHEY and CDR2 SVGAGI. In DNA form, the CDR3 reads TGTGCCAGCAGCCCCCAGGGGGGCCTAGGTGAAAAACTGTTTTTT. Its protein is CASSPQGGLGEKLFF.

This clone was counted between two and nine times. This chain joins TRBV7-2 and TRBJ2-6, with D tentatively TRBD1 (5 bases). Germline CDR1 is SGHTA and CDR2 is FQGNSA. The CDR3 totals 15 residues. The V end was cut by 2 bases, the J end by 4 bases, with 9 bases between. The CDR3, as DNA: TGTGCCAGCAGCTTATCAGGGTCCGGGGCCAACGTCCTGACTTTC. Translation: CASSLSGSGANVLTF.

A few counts support this clone. The V gene is TRBV4-3, the J gene TRBJ2-3; TRBD2 agrees at 7 bases. Germline CDR1 is LGHNA and CDR2 is YSLEER. V lost 4 bases to trimming and J lost 1 base; unmatched junction nucleotides: 5. The CDR3 loop spans 15 amino acids. The CDR3 DNA sequence: TGCGCCAGCAGCCTTCAGCGGGAAGGCACAGATACGCAGTATTTT. Translated, it gives CASSLQREGTDTQYF.

In this sample, this clone turned up a few times. J is TRBJ2-2 and V is TRBV6-1; weak D call: TRBD1 (5 bases). CDR3 length equals 13 residues. The germline V gene has CDR1 MNHNS and CDR2 SASEGT. Trimming took 3 bases from V and 3 from J, leaving 5 bases between them. CDR3 coding DNA: TGTGCCAGCAGTGACAGGGACACCGGGGAGCTGTTTTTT. Amino acid sequence: CASSDRDTGELFF.